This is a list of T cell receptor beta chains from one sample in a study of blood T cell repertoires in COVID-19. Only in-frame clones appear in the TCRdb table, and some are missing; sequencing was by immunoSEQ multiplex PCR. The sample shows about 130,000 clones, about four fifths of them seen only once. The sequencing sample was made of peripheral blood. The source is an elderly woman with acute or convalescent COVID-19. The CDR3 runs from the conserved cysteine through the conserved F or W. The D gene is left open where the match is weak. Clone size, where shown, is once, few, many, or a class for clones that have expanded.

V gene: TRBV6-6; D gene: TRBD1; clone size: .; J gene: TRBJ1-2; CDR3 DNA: TGTGCCAGCAGTTACGCGGTGGGACAGGGGGGCCCTGGCTACACCTTC; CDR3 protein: CASSYAVGQGGPGYTF
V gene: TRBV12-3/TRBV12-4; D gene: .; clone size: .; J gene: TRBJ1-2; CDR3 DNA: TGTGCCAGCAGTTTGGGCGGGGTTGAAGGCTACACCTTC; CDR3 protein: CASSLGGVEGYTF
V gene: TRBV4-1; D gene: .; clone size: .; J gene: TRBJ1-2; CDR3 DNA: TGCGCCAGCAGCCCAAGGTCCGGGGAGAGCCCTACTAACTATGGCTACACCTTC; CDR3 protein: CASSPRSGESPTNYGYTF
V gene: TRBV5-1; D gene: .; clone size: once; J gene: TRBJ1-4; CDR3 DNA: TGCGCCAGCAGCGTCCAGGGGTCGGCTAATGAAAAACTGTTTTTT; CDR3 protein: CASSVQGSANEKLFF
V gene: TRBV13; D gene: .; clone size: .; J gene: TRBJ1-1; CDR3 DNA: TGTGCCAGCACGCCTACAGGGAAGGTACGCACTGAAGCTTTCTTT; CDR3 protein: CASTPTGKVRTEAFF
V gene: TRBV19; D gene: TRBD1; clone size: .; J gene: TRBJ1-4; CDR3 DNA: TGTGCCAGCTCGGGACAGGGAGGTGAAAAACTGTTTTTT; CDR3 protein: CASSGQGGEKLFF
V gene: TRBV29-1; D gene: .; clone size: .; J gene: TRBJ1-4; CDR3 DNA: TGCAGCGTTGGGAAACAGGGCACAACTAATGAAAAACTGTTTTTT; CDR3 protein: CSVGKQGTTNEKLFF
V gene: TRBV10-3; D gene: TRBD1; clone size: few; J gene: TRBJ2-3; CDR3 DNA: TGTGCCATCAGCGGACAGGGTGGAGATACGCAGTATTTT; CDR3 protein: CAISGQGGDTQYF
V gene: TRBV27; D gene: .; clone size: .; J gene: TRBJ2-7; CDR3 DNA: TGTGCCAGCAGTTTATTAGGGGCCCGATCGTACGAGCAGTACTTC; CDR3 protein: CASSLLGARSYEQYF
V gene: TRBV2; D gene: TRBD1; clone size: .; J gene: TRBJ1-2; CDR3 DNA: TGTGCCAGCAGGGAGACAGGGGAGCGAAGCGGCTACACCTTC; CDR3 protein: CASRETGERSGYTF
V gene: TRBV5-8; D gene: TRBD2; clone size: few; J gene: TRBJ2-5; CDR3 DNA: TGTGCCCGAGGACTAGCGGGGGGCCTCCAAGAGACCCAGTACTTC; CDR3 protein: CARGLAGGLQETQYF
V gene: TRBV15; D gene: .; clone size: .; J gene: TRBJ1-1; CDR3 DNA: TGTGCCACCAGCCGAACCGGCAGGAAAATCACTGAAGCTTTCTTT; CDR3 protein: CATSRTGRKITEAFF
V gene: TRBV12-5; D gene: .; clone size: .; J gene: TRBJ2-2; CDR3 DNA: TGTGCTAGTGGTTTCCAGGGTGGGACCGGGGAGCTGTTTTTT; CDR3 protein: CASGFQGGTGELFF
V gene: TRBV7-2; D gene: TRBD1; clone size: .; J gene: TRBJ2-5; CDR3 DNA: TGTGCCAGCAGCCGGGACAGGCAAGAGACCCAGTACTTC; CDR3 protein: CASSRDRQETQYF
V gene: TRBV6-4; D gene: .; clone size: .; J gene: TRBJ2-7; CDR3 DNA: TGTGCCAGCAGTGAGGGCCCAGGCCGAACCTACGAGCAGTACTTC; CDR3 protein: CASSEGPGRTYEQYF
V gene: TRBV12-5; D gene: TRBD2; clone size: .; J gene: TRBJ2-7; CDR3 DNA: TGTGCTAGTGGTTTGGCCACTAGCGGGCCCTACGAGCAGTACTTC; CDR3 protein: CASGLATSGPYEQYF
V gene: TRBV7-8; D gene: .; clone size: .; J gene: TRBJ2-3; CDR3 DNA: TGTGCCAGCAGCTTAGTGGAGGGTACGCAGTATTTT; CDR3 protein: CASSLVEGTQYF
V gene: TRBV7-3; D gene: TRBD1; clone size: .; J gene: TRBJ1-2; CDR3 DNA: TGTGCCAGCAGCTTAAACAGGGGTAGGACTAATGGCTACACCTTC; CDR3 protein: CASSLNRGRTNGYTF
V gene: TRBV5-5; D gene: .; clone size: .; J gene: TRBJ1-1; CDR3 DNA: TGTGCCAGCAGCTTTGGGGGCAGGGCCAAATTTGAAGCTTTCTTT; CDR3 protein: CASSFGGRAKFEAFF
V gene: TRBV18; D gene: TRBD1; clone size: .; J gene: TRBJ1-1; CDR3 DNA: TGTGCCAGCTCACCGACAGGGGCGAACACTGAAGCTTTCTTT; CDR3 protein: CASSPTGANTEAFF
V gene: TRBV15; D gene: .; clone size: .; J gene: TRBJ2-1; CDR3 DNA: TGTGCCACCAGCAGCGACAGCAATGAGCAGTTCTTC; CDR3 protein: CATSSDSNEQFF
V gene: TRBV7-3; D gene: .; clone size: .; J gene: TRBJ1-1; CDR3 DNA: TGTGCCAGCAGCCAACAGGTGAACACTGAAGCTTTCTTT; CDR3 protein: CASSQQVNTEAFF
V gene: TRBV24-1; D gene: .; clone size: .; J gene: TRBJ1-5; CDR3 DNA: TGTGCCACCAGTGTGTTCGAGTATAGCAATCAGCCCCAGCATTTT; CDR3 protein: CATSVFEYSNQPQHF
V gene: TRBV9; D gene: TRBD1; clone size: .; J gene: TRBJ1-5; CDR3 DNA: TGTGCCAGCAGTAAGACAGGGCTCAGCCCCAATCAGCCCCAGCATTTT; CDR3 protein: CASSKTGLSPNQPQHF
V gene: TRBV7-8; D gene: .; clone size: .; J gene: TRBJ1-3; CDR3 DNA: TGTGCCAGCACCCCCAGGGACTACTCTGGAAACACCATATATTTT; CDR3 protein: CASTPRDYSGNTIYF
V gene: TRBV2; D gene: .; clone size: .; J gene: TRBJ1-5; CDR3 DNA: TGTGCCAGCACTCGGGGGGTGGGCAATCAGCCCCAGCATTTT; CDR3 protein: CASTRGVGNQPQHF
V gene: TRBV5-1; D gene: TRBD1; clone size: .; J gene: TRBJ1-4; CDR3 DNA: TGCGCCAGCAGCCCCGGACAGGGTTATGAAAAACTGTTTTTT; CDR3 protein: CASSPGQGYEKLFF
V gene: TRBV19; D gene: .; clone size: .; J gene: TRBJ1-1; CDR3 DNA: TGTGCCAGTACCGCGGCGTGGGGGCCCCTGTGGTACACTGAAGCTTTCTTT; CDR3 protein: CASTAAWGPLWYTEAFF
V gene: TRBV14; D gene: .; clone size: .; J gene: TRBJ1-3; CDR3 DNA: TGTGCCAGCAGCCAAGTGCGAGTCTCTGGAAACACCATATATTTT; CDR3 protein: CASSQVRVSGNTIYF
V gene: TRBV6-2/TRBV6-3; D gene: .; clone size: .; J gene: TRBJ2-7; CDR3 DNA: TGTGCCAGCAGTTACTCGCGACAGGCATACTACGAGCAGTACTTC; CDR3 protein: CASSYSRQAYYEQYF
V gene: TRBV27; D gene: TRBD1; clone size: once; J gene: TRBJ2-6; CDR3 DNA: TGTGCCAGCAGTCCTCGGACAGGGGGGCCTGGGGCCAACGTCCTGACTTTC; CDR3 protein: CASSPRTGGPGANVLTF
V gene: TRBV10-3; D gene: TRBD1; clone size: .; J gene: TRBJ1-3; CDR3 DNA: TGTGCCATCAGCCTCAGACAGGGTTCCTCTGGAAACACCATATATTTT; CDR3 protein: CAISLRQGSSGNTIYF
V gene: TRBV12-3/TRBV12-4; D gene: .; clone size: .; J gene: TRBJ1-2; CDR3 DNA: TGTGCCAGCAGTTCGTTACAGGGAAGGGGCTACACCTTC; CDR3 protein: CASSSLQGRGYTF
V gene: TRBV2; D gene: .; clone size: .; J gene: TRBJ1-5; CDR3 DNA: TGTGCCAGCAGCCGGGCCTCAGGGCGACTGATTAATCAGCCCCAGCATTTT; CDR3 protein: CASSRASGRLINQPQHF
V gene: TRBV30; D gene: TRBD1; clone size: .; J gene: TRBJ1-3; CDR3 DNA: TGTGCCTGGAGAAGGGCCGGAGGGGGCGCGGGAAACACCATATATTTT; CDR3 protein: CAWRRAGGGAGNTIYF
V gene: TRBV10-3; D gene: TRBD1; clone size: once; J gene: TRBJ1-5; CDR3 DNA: TGTGCCATCAGCTCCGGGGACAGGGGTTCGCAGCCCCAGCATTTT; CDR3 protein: CAISSGDRGSQPQHF
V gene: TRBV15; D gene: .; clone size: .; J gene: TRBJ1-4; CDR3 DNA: TGTGCCACCAGCAGAGCAGGGCGAACTAATGAAAAACTGTTTTTT; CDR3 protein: CATSRAGRTNEKLFF
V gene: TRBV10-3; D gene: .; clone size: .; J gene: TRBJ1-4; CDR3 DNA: TGTGCCATCAGCACAGACAGGAGCGGTGAAAAACTGTTTTTT; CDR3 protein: CAISTDRSGEKLFF
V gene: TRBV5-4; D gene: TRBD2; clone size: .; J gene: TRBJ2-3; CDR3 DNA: TGTGCCAGCAGCTTCGCTAGCGGATACACAGATACGCAGTATTTT; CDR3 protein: CASSFASGYTDTQYF
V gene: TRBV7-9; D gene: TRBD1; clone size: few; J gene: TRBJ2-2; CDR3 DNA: TGTGCCAGCAGCTTAGAAAGAGCCAGGGGGCGCACCGGGGAGCTGTTTTTT; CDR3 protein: CASSLERARGRTGELFF
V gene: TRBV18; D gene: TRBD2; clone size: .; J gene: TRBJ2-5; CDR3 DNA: TGTGCCAGCTCACCTAACGGGGGGACGGAGACCCAGTACTTC; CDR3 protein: CASSPNGGTETQYF
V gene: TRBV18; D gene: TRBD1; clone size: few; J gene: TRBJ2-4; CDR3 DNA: TGTGCCAGCTCACCACCCGACAGGGGCGAAAACATTCAGTACTTC; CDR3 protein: CASSPPDRGENIQYF
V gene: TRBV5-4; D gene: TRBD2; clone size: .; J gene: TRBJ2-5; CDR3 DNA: TGTGCCAGCAGCTCGGGGGGGCGGGGAGAGACCCAGTACTTC; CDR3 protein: CASSSGGRGETQYF
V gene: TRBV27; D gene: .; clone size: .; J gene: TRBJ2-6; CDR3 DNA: TGTGCCAGCAGTTCTGGACAGAGGTGGAGATCAAGCTCTGGGGCCAACGTCCTGACTTTC; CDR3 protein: CASSSGQRWRSSSGANVLTF